The source of this TCR beta chain is a study of blood T cell repertoires in COVID-19. This CDR3 has 11 amino acids. J was trimmed by 5 bases and V by 7 bases; bases with no gene match: 2. Germline V CDR1 and CDR2: GTSNPN, SVGIG (reference sequence). Adults between roughly 18 and 89 years of age took part from 24 US areas. The protocol was immunoSEQ multiplex PCR, while the TCRdb copy is restricted to in-frame clones and leaves out a portion. The sample carries 190,000 or so clones, around four fifths recorded once. Sample: PBMCs or T cells enriched from blood (not recorded which). This chain uses TRBV30 with TRBJ1-2; 9 bases align to TRBD1. The sequence was obtained from a man aged 40-49 years who had recovered from COVID-19. In DNA form, the CDR3 reads TGTGCCTCAGGACAGGGGTATGGCTACACCTTC. Its protein product is CASGQGYGYTF.